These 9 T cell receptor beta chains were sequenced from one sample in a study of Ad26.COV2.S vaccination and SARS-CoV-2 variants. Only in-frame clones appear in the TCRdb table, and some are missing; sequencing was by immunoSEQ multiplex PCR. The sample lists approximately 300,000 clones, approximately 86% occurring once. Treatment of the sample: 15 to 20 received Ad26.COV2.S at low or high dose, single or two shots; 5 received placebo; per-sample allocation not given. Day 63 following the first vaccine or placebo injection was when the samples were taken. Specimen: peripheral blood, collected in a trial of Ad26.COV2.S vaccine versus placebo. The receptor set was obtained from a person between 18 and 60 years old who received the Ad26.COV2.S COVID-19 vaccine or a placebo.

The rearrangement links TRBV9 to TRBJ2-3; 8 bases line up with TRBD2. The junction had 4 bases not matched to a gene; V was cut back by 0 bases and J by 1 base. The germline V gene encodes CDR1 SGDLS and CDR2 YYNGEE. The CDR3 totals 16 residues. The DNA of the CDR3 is TGTGCCAGCAGCGTAGCCGCGGGGGGCCGCACAGATACGCAGTATTTT. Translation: CASSVAAGGRTDTQYF.

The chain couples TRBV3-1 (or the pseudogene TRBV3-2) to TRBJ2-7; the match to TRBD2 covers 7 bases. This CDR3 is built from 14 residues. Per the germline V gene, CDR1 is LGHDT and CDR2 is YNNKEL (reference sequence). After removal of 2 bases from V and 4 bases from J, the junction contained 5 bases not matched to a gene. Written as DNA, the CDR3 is TGTGCCAGCAGCCAACGGGATAGCGGGTACGAGCAGTACTTC. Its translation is CASSQRDSGYEQYF.

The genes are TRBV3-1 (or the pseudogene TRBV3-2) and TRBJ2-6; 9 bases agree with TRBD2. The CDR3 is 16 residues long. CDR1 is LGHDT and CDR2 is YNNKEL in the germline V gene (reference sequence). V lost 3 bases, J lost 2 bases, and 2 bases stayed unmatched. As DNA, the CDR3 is TGTGCCAGCAGCCATTTAGCGGGGGCTGGGGCCAACGTCCTGACTTTC. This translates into CASSHLAGAGANVLTF.

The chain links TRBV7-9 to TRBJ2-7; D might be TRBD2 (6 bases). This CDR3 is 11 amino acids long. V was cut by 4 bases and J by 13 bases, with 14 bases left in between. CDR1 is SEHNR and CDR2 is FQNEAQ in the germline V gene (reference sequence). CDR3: CASSSRDFLYF. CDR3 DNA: TGTGCCAGCAGCTCGAGGGACTTTCTTTACTTC. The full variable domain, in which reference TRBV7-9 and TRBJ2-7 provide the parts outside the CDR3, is DTGVSQNPRHKITKRGQNVTFRCDPISEHNRLYWYRQTLGQGPEFLTYFQNEAQLEKSRLLSDRFSAERPKGSFSTLEIQRTEQGDSAMYLCASSSRDFLYFGPGTRLTVT.

The CDR3: CASSFIGGDYEQYF. The CDR3 nucleotides read TGTGCCAGCAGCTTTATCGGGGGGGACTACGAGCAGTACTTC. J is TRBJ2-7 and V is TRBV7-9, with 8 bases that match TRBD2. CDR1 is SEHNR and CDR2 is FQNEAQ in the germline V gene (reference sequence). V shed 3 bases, J shed 3 bases, and the junction held 4 bases outside the gene matches. This CDR3 is 14 amino acids long.

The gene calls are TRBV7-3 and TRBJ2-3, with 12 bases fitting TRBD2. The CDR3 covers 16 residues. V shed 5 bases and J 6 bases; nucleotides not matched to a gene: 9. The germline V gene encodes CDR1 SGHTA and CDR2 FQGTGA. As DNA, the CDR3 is TGTGCCAGCAGCACCCTAGCGGGGGGGCCACGCGATACGCAGTATTTT. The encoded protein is CASSTLAGGPRDTQYF.

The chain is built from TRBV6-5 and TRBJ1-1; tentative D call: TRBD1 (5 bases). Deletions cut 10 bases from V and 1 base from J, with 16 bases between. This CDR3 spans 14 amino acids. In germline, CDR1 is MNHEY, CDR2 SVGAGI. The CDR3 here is CATRRGTKNTEAFF. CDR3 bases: TGTGCCACTCGTAGGGGCACGAAGAACACTGAAGCTTTCTTT.

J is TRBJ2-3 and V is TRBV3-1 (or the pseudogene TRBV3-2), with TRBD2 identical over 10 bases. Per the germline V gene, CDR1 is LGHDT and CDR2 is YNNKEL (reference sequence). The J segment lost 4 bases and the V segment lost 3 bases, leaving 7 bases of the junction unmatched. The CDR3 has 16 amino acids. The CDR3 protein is CASSHPGLAVSDTQYF. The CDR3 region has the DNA TGTGCCAGCAGCCACCCAGGACTAGCGGTATCAGATACGCAGTATTTT.

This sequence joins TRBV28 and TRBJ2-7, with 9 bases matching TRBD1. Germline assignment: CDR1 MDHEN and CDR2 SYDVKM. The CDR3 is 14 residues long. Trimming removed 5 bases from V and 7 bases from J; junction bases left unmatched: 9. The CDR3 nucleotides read TGTGCCAGCAGTCTGGGACAGGGTTTGTATGAGCAGTACTTC. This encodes CASSLGQGLYEQYF.